This entry lists 10 T cell receptor beta chains sequenced from one sample in a study of blood T cell repertoires in COVID-19. The protocol was immunoSEQ multiplex PCR, while the TCRdb copy is restricted to in-frame clones and leaves out a portion. The table includes about 71,000 clones, about nine tenths detected once. Sequencing was done on a sample of peripheral blood. Source of these receptors: a man in his thirties or forties with acute or convalescent COVID-19.

The sample holds one count of this clone. The chain has TRBV9 and TRBJ1-3; 7 positions match TRBD1. J gave up 0 bases and V 4 bases, and 4 bases lay outside the gene matches. Per germline, CDR1 SGDLS and CDR2 YYNGEE. The CDR3 length is 15 residues. The CDR3 region has the DNA TGTGCCAGCAGCACCGGGGACAGCTCTGGAAACACCATATATTTT. Its protein product is CASSTGDSSGNTIYF.

The rearrangement links TRBV5-1 to TRBJ2-7, with D perhaps matching TRBD1 (5 bases). Germline-derived CDR1 and CDR2 are SGHRS and YFSETQ. The ends were cut back, 1 base at V and 6 bases at J, with 11 bases in the middle. The CDR3 runs to 13 residues. CDR3 nucleotides: TGCGCCAGCAGCTTGACAGGTTTGAGCGAGCAGTACGTC. The encoded protein is CASSLTGLSEQYV.

The chain carries TRBV30 and TRBJ1-2, with TRBD1 matching over 7 bases. This CDR3 comprises 13 residues. Trimming took 4 bases from V and 3 from J; bases not matched to a gene: 5. Germline CDR1 GTSNPN, CDR2 SVGIG (reference sequence). CDR3 DNA sequence: TGTGCCTGGAACCTCGGGACAGACTATGGCTACACCTTC. This codes for CAWNLGTDYGYTF.

CDR3 DNA sequence: TGTGCCAGCAGCTTAGCGACAGGGCCCACTGAAGCTTTCTTT. It yields the protein CASSLATGPTEAFF. The V call is TRBV7-9, the J call TRBJ1-1; 7 nucleotides agree with TRBD1. Germline V gene data show CDR1 as SEHNR and CDR2 as FQNEAQ (reference sequence). Losses at the gene ends were 0 bases for V and 4 bases for J; bases not matched to a gene: 2. The CDR3 extends over 14 amino acids.

The rearrangement joins TRBV6-6 to TRBJ1-2; no clear D gene. Germline assignment: CDR1 MNHNY and CDR2 SVGAGI (reference sequence). The CDR3 loop spans 14 amino acids. V was shortened by 2 bases and J by 0 bases, with 7 bases between the two germline ends. The CDR3 sequence: CASSYHPANYGYTF. Here the CDR3 DNA reads TGTGCCAGCAGTTACCATCCAGCTAACTATGGCTACACCTTC.

This chain connects TRBV7-9 to TRBJ2-7; TRBD1 agrees at 8 bases. This CDR3 spans 12 amino acids. The V gene end was trimmed by 4 bases and the J gene end by 9 bases; junction bases not matched to a gene: 5. From germline, CDR1 is SEHNR and CDR2 FQNEAQ (reference sequence). The CDR3 sequence is CASSSIQGAQYV. Written as DNA, the CDR3 is TGTGCCAGCAGCTCAATCCAGGGGGCGCAGTACGTC.

This clone appeared a single time. This chain joins TRBV29-1 and TRBJ1-2, with 8 bases aligning to TRBD1. Germline assignment: CDR1 SQVTM and CDR2 ANQGSEA. The ends lost 0 bases at V and 1 base at J; junction bases unmatched: 7. This CDR3 is 16 amino acids long. DNA for the CDR3: TGCAGCGTTGAAGATCTAGGTACAGGGGGTAACTATGGCTACACCTTC. Protein product: CSVEDLGTGGNYGYTF. Drawing the rest from reference TRBV29-1 and TRBJ1-2, the complete variable domain is SAVISQKPSRDICQRGTSLTIQCQVDSQVTMMFWYRQQPGQSLTLIATANQGSEATYESGFVIDKFPISRPNLTFSTLTVSNMSPEDSSIYLCSVEDLGTGGNYGYTFGSGTRLTVV.

The V and J genes are TRBV5-1 and TRBJ2-6; 11 bases align to TRBD2. Losses at the gene ends were 3 bases for V and 0 bases for J; bases not matched to a gene: 2. Per germline, CDR1 SGHRS and CDR2 YFSETQ. The CDR3 totals 17 residues. CDR3 loop: CASSSSGGLSGANVLTF. The DNA for the CDR3 is TGCGCCAGCAGCTCTAGCGGGGGGCTCTCTGGGGCCAACGTCCTGACTTTC.

This sequence joins TRBV11-2 and TRBJ1-3; TRBD1 might be the D (5 bases). Germline V gene data show CDR1 as SGHAT and CDR2 as FQNNGV. This CDR3 has 15 residues. V shed 5 bases and J shed 3 bases, with 14 bases lying between them. CDR3 residues: CASSITDSLGNTIYF. CDR3 bases: TGTGCCAGCAGCATCACTGACAGCCTTGGAAACACCATATATTTT.

This chain uses TRBV5-6 with TRBJ1-4, with a possible D match to TRBD1 (5 bases). CDR3 length equals 15 residues. The germline V gene has CDR1 SGHDT and CDR2 YYEEEE. The V and J ends lost 0 bases and 5 bases respectively, with 11 bases between them. In DNA, the CDR3 is TGTGCCAGCAGCTTGGTGCGGGGCACAAATGAAAAACTGTTTTTT. Translation gives CASSLVRGTNEKLFF. The whole variable domain, remainder taken from reference TRBV5-6 and TRBJ1-4, is DAGVTQSPTHLIKTRGQQVTLRCSPKSGHDTVSWYQQALGQGPQFIFQYYEEEERQRGNFPDRFSGHQFPNYSSELNVNALLLGDSALYLCASSLVRGTNEKLFFGSGTQLSVL.